This T cell receptor beta chain was identified during a study of regulatory dendritic cells for organ transplantation. A note on this clone: The antigen remains unidentified.

Study results and caveats: Memory CD8+ clonal expansion seemed more limited with regulatory than mature dendritic cells.

This CDR3 spans 15 amino acids. V gave up 4 bases and J gave up 6 bases; unmatched junction bases: 8. Germline loops: CDR1 SGHTA, CDR2 FQGNSA. Memory T cells were CD45RO+, naive were CD45RA+, sorted by FACS. Clones were sequenced by immunoSEQ multiplex PCR, and TCRdb holds only the in-frame ones, with some missing. The table lists fewer than 50,000 clones, 85% to 95% of them singletons, with 0.11% in the top ten. Sequenced: naive CD8+ T cells from blood. Subset reported: CD45RA+ naive T cells. V and J are TRBV7-2 and TRBJ2-3; 9 bases line up with TRBD2. This clonotype was sampled from a human donor in good health. The CDR3 sequence is CASSYPVSGRDTQYF. Written as DNA, the CDR3 is TGTGCCAGCAGCTACCCCGTGAGCGGGAGGGATACGCAGTATTTT.